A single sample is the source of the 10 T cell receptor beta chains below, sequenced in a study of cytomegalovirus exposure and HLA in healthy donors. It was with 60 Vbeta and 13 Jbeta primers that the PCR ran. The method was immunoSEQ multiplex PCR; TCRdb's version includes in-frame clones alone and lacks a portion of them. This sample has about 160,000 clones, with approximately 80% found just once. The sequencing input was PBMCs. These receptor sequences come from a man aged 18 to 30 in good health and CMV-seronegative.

The CDR3 loop reads CASSFPSLNYGYTF. As DNA, the CDR3 is TGTGCCAGCAGCTTTCCTAGTCTCAACTATGGCTACACCTTC. V usage is TRBV5-4 and J usage is TRBJ1-2; D not resolved. Trimming removed 2 bases at V and 2 bases at J, with 10 bases between. The germline gives CDR1 SGHNT, CDR2 YYREEE (reference sequence). The CDR3 extends over 14 amino acids.

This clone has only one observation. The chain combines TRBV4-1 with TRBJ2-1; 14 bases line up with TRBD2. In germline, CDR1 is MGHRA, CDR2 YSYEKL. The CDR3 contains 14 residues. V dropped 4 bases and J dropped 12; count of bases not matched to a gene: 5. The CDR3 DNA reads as TGCGCCAGCAGCCCAACAGGGACTAGCGGGAGGCAGTTCTTC. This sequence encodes CASSPTGTSGRQFF.

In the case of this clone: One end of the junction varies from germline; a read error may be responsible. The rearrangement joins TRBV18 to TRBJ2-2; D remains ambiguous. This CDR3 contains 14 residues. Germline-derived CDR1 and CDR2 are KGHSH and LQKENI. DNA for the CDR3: TGTGCCAGCTCAGACCTAGTGAACTCCGGGGAGCTGTTTTTT. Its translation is CASSDLVNSGELFF.

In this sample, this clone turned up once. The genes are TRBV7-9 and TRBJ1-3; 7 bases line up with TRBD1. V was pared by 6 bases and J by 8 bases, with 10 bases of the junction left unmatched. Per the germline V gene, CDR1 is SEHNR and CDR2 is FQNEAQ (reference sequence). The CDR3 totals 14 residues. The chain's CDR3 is CASRESTGVYTIYF. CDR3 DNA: TGTGCCAGCAGAGAAAGTACAGGGGTGTACACCATATATTTT.

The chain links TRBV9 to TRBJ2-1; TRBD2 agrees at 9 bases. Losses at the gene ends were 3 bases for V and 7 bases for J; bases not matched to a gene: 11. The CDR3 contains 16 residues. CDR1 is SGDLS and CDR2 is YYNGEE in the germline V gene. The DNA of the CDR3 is TGTGCCAGCAGCGCCCGTGGTAGCGGGGGAAGGAATGAGCAGTTCTTC. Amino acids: CASSARGSGGRNEQFF. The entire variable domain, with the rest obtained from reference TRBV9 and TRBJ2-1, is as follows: DSGVTQTPKHLITATGQRVTLRCSPRSGDLSVYWYQQSLDQGLQFLIQYYNGEERAKGNILERFSAQQFPDLHSELNLSSLELGDSALYFCASSARGSGGRNEQFFGPGTRLTVL.

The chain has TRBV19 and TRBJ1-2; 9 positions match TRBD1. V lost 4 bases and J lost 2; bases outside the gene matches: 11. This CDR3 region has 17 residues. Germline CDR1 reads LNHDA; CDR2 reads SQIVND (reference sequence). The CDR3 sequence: CASSTSGTGRRNYGYTF. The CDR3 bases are TGTGCCAGTAGTACCTCCGGGACAGGGCGCAGGAACTATGGCTACACCTTC.

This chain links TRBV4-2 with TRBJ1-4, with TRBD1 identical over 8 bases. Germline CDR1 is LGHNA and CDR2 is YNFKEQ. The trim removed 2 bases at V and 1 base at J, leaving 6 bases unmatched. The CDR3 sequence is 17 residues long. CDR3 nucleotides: TGTGCCAGCAGCCAAACCCGACAGGGGATAACTAATGAAAAACTGTTTTTT. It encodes CASSQTRQGITNEKLFF.

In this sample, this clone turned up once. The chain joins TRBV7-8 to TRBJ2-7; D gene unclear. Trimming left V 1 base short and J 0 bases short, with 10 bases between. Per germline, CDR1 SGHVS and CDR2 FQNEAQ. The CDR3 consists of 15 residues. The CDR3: CASSLDLSGSYEQYF. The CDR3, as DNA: TGTGCCAGCAGCTTAGATTTGTCGGGCTCCTACGAGCAGTACTTC.

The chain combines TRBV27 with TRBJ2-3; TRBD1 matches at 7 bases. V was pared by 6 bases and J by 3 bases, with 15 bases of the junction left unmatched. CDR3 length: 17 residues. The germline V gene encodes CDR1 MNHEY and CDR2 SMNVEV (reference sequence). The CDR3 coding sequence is TGTGCCAGCAGGGGGCCAACAGGGGAATGGGGAACAGATACGCAGTATTTT. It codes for CASRGPTGEWGTDTQYF.

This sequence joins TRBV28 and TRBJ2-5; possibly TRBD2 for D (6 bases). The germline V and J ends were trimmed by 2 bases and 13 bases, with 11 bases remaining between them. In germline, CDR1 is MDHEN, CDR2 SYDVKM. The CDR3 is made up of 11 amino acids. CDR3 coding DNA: TGTGCCAGCAGTTTACTGGGGACTCCGTACTTC. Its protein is CASSLLGTPYF. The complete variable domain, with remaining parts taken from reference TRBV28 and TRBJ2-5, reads DVKVTQSSRYLVKRTGEKVFLECVQDMDHENMFWYRQDPGLGLRLIYFSYDVKMKEKGDIPEGYSVSREKKERFSLILESASTNQTSMYLCASSLLGTPYFGPGTRLLVL.